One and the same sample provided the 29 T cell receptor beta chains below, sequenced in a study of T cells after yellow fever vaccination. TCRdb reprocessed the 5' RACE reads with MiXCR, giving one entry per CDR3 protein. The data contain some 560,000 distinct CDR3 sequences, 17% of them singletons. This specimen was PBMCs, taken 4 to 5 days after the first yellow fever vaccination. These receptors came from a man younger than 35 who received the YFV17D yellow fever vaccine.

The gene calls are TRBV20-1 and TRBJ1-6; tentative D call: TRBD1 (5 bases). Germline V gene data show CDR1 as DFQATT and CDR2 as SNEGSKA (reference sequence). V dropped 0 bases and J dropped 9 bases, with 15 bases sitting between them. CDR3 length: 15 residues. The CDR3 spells CSAREVERGRSPLHF. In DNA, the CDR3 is TGCAGTGCTAGAGAAGTGGAAAGGGGACGTTCACCCCTCCACTTT.

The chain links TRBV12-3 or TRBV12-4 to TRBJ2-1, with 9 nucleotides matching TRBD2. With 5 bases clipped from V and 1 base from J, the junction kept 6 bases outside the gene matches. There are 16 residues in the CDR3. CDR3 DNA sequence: TGTGCCAGCAGTAAACATAGCGGGGGATCCTACAATGAGCAGTTCTTC. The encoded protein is CASSKHSGGSYNEQFF.

CDR3 sequence: CASSRRTASQYF. CDR3 nucleotide sequence: TGTGCCAGCAGTCGGCGGACAGCCTCGCAGTATTTT. The rearrangement joins TRBV12-3 or TRBV12-4 to TRBJ2-3; possible D gene TRBD1, 6 bases. V lost 5 bases, J lost 10 bases, and 13 bases lay in between. The CDR3 has 12 residues.

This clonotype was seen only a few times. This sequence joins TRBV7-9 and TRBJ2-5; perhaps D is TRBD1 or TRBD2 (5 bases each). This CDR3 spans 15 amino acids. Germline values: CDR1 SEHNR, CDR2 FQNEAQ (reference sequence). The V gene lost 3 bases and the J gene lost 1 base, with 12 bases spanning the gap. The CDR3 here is CASSFSSGPQETQYF. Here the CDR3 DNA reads TGTGCCAGCAGCTTCTCCTCGGGGCCCCAAGAGACCCAGTACTTC.

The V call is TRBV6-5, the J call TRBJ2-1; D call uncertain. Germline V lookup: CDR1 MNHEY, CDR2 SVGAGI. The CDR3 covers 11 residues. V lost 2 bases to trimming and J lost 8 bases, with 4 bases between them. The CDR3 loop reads CASSYGYEQFF. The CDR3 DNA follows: TGTGCCAGCAGTTACGGATATGAGCAGTTCTTC.

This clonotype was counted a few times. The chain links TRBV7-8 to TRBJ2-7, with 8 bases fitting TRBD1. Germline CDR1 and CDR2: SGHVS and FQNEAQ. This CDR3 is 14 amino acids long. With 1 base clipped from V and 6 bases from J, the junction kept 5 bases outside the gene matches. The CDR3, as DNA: TGTGCCAGCAGCTTAGTCACAGGGGGTTTCGAGCAGTACTTC. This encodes CASSLVTGGFEQYF.

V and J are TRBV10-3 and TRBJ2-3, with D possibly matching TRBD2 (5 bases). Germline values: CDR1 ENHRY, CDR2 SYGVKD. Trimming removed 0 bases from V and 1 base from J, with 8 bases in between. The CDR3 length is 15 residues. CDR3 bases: TGTGCCATCAGTGAGTCGAGGCGGGGCACAGATACGCAGTATTTT. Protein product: CAISESRRGTDTQYF.

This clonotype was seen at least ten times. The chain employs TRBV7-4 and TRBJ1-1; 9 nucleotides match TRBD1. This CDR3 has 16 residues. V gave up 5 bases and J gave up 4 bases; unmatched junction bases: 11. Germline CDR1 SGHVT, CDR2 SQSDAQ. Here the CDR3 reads CASSGRDRVLSTEAFF. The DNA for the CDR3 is TGTGCCAGCAGCGGCCGGGACAGGGTCTTAAGCACTGAAGCTTTCTTT.

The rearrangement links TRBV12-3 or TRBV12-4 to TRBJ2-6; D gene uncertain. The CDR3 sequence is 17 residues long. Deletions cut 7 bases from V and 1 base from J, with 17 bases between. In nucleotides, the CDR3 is TGTGCCAGCAATGCTGGACGGCGGAGATCTGGGGCCAACGTCCTGACTTTC. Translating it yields CASNAGRRRSGANVLTF.

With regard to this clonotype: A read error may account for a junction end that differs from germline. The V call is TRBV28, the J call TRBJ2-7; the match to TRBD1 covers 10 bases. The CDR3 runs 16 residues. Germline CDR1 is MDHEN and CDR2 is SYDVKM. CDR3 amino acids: CASSLRGQGTHYQQYF. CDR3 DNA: TGTGCCAGCAGTTTAAGGGGACAGGGGACCCACTACCAGCAGTACTTC.

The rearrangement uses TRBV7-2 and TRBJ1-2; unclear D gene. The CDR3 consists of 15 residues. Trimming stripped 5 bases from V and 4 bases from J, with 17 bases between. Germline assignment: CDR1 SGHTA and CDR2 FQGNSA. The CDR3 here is CASSLSLGTFYGYTF. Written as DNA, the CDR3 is TGTGCCAGCAGCCTTTCATTGGGAACATTCTATGGCTACACCTTC.

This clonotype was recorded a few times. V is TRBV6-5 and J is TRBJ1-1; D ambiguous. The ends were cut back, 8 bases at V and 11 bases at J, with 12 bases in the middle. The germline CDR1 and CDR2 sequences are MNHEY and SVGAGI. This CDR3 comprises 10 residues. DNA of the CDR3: TGTGCCAGCCATGGGCTCCGCGCTTTCTTT. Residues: CASHGLRAFF.

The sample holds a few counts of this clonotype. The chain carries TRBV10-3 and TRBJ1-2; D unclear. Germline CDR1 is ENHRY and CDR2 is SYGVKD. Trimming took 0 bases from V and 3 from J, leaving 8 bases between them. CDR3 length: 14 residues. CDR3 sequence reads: CAISESERDYGYTF. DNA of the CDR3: TGTGCCATCAGTGAGTCCGAAAGGGACTATGGCTACACCTTC.

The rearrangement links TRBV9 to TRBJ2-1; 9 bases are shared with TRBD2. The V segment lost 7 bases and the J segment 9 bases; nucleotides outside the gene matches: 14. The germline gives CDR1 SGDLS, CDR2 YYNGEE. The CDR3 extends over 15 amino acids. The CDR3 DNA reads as TGTGCCAGCGGAACCCGGACTAGCGCCGTGGGTGAGCAGTTCTTC. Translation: CASGTRTSAVGEQFF.

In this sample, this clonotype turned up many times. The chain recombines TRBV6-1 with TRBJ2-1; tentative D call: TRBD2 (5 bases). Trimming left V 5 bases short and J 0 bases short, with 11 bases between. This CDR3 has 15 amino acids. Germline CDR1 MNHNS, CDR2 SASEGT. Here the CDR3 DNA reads TGTGCCAGCAGTAGAAGCGGTAGCTCCTACAATGAGCAGTTCTTC. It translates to CASSRSGSSYNEQFF.

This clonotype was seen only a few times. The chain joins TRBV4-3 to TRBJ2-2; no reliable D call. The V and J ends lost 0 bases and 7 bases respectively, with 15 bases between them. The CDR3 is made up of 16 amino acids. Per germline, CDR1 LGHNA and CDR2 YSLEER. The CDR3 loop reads CASSQDLRAVGGELFF. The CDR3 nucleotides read TGCGCCAGCAGCCAAGATCTTAGGGCGGTAGGCGGGGAGCTGTTTTTT.

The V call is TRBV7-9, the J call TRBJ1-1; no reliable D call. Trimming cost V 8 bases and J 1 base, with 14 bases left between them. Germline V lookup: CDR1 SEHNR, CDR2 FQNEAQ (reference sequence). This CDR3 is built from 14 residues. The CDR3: CASSDGPANTEAFF. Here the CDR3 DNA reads TGTGCCAGCTCGGACGGACCGGCGAACACTGAAGCTTTCTTT.

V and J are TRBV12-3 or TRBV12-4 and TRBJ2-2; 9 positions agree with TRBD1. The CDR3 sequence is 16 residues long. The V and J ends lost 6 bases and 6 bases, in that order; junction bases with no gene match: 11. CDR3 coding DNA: TGTGCCAGCAGCCACACCGAGGACAGGGGAGCCGGGGAGCTGTTTTTT. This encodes CASSHTEDRGAGELFF.

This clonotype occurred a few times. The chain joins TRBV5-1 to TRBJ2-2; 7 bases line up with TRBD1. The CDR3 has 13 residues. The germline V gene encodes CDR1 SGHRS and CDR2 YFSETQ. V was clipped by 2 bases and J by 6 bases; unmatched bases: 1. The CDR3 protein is CASSFGTAGELFF. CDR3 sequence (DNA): TGCGCCAGCAGCTTTGGGACAGCCGGGGAGCTGTTTTTT.

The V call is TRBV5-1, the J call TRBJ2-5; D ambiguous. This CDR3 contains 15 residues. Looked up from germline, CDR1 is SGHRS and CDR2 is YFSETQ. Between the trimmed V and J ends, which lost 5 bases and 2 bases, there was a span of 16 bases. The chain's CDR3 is CASSFVGTAQETQYF. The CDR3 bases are TGCGCCAGCAGTTTCGTTGGTACAGCACAAGAGACCCAGTACTTC.

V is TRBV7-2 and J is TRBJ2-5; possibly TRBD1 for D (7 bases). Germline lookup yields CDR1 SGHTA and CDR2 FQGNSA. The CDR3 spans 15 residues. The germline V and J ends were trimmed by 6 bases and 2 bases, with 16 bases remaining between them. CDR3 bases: TGTGCCAGCAGTCCCGGAGGGGGCGAACAAGAGACCCAGTACTTC. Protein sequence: CASSPGGGEQETQYF.

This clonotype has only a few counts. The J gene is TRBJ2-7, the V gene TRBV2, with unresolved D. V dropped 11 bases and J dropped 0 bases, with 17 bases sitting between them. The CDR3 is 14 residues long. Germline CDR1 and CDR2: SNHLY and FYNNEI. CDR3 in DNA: TGTGCCTGGCCACGTGAGGACCACTCCTACGAGCAGTACTTC. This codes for CAWPREDHSYEQYF. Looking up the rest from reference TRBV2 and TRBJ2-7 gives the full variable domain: EPEVTQTPSHQVTQMGQEVILRCVPISNHLYFYWYRQILGQKVEFLVSFYNNEISEKSEIFDDQFSVERPDGSNFTLKIRSTKLEDSAMYFCAWPREDHSYEQYFGPGTRLTVT.

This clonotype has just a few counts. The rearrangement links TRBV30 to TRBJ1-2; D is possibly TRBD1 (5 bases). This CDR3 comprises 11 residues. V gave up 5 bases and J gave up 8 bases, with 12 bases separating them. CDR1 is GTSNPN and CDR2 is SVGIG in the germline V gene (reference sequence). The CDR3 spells CAWGTLRGYTF. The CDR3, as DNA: TGTGCCTGGGGGACCCTTAGGGGCTACACCTTC.

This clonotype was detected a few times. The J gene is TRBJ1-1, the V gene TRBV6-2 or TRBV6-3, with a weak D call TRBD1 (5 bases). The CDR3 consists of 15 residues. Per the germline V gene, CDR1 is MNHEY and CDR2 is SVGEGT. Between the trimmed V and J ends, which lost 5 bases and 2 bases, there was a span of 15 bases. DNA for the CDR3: TGTGCCAGCAGTCAAACTCAGGGCATCAACACTGAAGCTTTCTTT. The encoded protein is CASSQTQGINTEAFF.

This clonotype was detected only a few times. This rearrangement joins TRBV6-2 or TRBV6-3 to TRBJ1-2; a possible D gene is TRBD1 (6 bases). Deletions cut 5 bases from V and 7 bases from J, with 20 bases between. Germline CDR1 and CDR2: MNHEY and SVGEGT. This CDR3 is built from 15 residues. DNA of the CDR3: TGTGCCAGCAGTCCGGGACAACTCCTCCAAGTTGGCTACACCTTC. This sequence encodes CASSPGQLLQVGYTF.

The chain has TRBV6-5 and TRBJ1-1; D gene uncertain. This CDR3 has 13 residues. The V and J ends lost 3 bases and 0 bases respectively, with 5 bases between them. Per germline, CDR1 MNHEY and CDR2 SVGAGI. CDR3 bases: TGTGCCAGCAGTTATGAGATGAACACTGAAGCTTTCTTT. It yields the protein CASSYEMNTEAFF.

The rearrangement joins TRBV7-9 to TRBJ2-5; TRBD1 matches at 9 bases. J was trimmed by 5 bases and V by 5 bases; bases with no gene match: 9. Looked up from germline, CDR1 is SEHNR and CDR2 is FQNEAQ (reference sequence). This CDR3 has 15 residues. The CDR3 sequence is CASSPGTGSIETQYF. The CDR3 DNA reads TGTGCCAGCAGCCCGGGGACAGGGTCAATCGAGACCCAGTACTTC. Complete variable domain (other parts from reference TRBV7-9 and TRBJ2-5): DTGVSQNPRHKITKRGQNVTFRCDPISEHNRLYWYRQTLGQGPEFLTYFQNEAQLEKSRLLSDRFSAERPKGSFSTLEIQRTEQGDSAMYLCASSPGTGSIETQYFGPGTRLLVL.

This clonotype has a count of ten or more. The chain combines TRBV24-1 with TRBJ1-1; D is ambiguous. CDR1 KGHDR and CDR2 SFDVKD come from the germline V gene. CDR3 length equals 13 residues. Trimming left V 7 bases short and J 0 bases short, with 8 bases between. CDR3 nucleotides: TGTGCCACCAGAACAGCATTGAACACTGAAGCTTTCTTT. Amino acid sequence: CATRTALNTEAFF.

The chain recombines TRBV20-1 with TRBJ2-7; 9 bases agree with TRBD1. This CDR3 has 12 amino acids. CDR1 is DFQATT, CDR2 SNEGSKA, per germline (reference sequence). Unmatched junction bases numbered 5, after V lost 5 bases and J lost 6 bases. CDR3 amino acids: CSAGQGLREQYF. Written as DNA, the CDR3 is TGCAGTGCTGGACAGGGGTTACGCGAGCAGTACTTC.